The 4 T cell receptor beta chains reported below all come from one sample, sequenced in a study of T cells after posttransplantation cyclophosphamide (dated by TCRdb to the mid-2010s). To prepare the library, the immunoSEQ multiplex PCR assay was applied. Drawn from immuneACCESS, this table holds only the in-frame rearrangements with V and J called that TCRdb kept. Clones are partly lost; checked studies trace under half to an unresolved V gene and leave the rest unexplained. This sample was tabulated with around 8,000 clones, among which there are no singletons. The top ten clonotypes cover 10% of the sample. This specimen's treatment or condition label, interpreted: high-dose cyclophosphamide on days +3 and +4 as single-agent GVHD prophylaxis. Busulfan and fludarabine conditioning, a related or unrelated marrow graft, and cyclophosphamide on days +3 and +4 were given to PTCy patients. Material: PBMCs, obtained after allogeneic stem cell transplant with posttransplant cyclophosphamide. The receptors derive from a female patient aged 50-59 years who received an allogeneic stem cell transplant from a related donor, was CMV-positive, and had no GVHD. After a transplant, the graft donor may have provided part of the T cells.

This clone came up many times. This chain uses TRBV5-5 with TRBJ2-5; 7 bases fit TRBD1. With 7 bases clipped from V and 5 bases from J, the junction kept 11 bases outside the gene matches. The CDR3 consists of 14 residues. Germline V gives CDR1 SGHKS, CDR2 YYEKEE (reference sequence). In DNA, the CDR3 is TGTGCCAGCGGGTTAGGGGGCGGGTCCGAGACCCAGTACTTC. Encoded protein: CASGLGGGSETQYF.

This clone came up many times. This chain joins TRBV6-1 and TRBJ2-1, with D perhaps TRBD1 (5 bases). V lost 7 bases and J 6 bases, leaving 10 bases between the germline ends. From germline, CDR1 is MNHNS and CDR2 SASEGT. This CDR3 is built from 12 residues. The DNA of the CDR3 is TGTGCCAGCAAACAGGTCGGCAATGAGCAGTTCTTC. Translated: CASKQVGNEQFF.

This clone turned up a few times. Here the CDR3 DNA reads TGTGCCAGCAGTTCGACAGGGGGCGCCGGAAACACCATATATTTT. It is translated as CASSSTGGAGNTIYF. The rearrangement uses TRBV7-3 and TRBJ1-3; 10 bases are shared with TRBD1. The CDR3 loop spans 15 amino acids. Germline V gene sequence: CDR1 SGHTA, CDR2 FQGTGA. V shed 6 bases, J shed 4 bases, and the junction held 6 bases outside the gene matches.

The sample holds many counts of this clone. This chain links TRBV11-2 with TRBJ1-1; D possibly corresponds to TRBD1 (5 bases). The ends were cut back, 0 bases at V and 7 bases at J, with 12 bases in the middle. The V gene's germline CDR1 is SGHAT and CDR2 FQNNGV. There are 14 residues in the CDR3. This CDR3 reads CASSLEGGADEAFF. CDR3 in DNA: TGTGCCAGCAGCTTAGAAGGCGGGGCGGATGAAGCTTTCTTT.